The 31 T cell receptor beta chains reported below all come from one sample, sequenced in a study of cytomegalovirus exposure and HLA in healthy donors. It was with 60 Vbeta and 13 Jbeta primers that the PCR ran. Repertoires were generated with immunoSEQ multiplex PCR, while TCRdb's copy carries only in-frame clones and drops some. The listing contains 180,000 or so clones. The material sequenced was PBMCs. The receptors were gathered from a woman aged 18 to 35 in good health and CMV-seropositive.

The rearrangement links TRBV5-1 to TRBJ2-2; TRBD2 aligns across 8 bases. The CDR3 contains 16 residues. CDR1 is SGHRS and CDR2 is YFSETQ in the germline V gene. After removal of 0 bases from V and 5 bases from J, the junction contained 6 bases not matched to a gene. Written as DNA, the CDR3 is TGCGCCAGCAGCTTGGACGGGGGGGCGGAGACCGGGGAGCTGTTTTTT. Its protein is CASSLDGGAETGELFF. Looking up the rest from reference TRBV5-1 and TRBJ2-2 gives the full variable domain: KAGVTQTPRYLIKTRGQQVTLSCSPISGHRSVSWYQQTPGQGLQFLFEYFSETQRNKGNFPGRFSGRQFSNSRSEMNVSTLELGDSALYLCASSLDGGAETGELFFGEGSRLTVL.

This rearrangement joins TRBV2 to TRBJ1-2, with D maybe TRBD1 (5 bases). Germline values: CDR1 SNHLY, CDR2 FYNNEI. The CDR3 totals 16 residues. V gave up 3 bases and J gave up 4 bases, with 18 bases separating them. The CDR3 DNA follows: TGTGCCAGCAGTGACCCCGGACACCCTGAAGGCTATGGCTACACCTTC. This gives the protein CASSDPGHPEGYGYTF.

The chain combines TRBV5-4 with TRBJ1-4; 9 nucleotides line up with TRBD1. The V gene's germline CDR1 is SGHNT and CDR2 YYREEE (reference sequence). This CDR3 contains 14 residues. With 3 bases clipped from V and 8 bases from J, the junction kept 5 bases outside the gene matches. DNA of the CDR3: TGTGCCAGCAGCTCGACAGGGGGAGGAGAAAAACTGTTTTTT. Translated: CASSSTGGGEKLFF.

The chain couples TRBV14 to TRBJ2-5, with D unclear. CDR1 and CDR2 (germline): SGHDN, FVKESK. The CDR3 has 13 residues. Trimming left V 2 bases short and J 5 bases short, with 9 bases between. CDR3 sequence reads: CASSQIPYETQYF. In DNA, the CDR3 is TGTGCCAGCAGCCAAATCCCCTACGAGACCCAGTACTTC.

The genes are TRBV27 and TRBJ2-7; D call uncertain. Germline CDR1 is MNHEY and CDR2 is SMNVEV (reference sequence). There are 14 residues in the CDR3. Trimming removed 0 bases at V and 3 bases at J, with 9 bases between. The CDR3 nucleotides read TGTGCCAGCAGTTTATCGCAGGCTGTCTACGAGCAGTACTTC. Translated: CASSLSQAVYEQYF.

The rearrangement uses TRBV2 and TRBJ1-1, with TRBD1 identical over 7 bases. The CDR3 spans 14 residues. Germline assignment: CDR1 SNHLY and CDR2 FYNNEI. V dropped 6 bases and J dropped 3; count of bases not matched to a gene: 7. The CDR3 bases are TGTGCCAGCAGCGTTACACAGGGGTACACTGAAGCTTTCTTT. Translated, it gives CASSVTQGYTEAFF.

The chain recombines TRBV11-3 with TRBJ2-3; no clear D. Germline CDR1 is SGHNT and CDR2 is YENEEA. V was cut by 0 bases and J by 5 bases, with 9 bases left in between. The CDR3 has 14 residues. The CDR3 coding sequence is TGTGCCAGCAGCTTAGACGGTAGTGGAGATACGCAGTATTTT. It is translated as CASSLDGSGDTQYF.

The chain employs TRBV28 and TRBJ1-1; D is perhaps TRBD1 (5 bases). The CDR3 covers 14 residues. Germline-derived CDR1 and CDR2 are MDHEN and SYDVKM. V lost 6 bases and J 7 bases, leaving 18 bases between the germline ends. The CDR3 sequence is CASRPPGGSLEAFF. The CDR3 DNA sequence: TGTGCCAGCAGACCCCCGGGGGGATCCCTTGAAGCTTTCTTT.

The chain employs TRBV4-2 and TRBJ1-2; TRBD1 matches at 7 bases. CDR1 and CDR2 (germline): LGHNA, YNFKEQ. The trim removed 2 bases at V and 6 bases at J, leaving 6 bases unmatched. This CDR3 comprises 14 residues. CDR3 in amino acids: CASSQSDRDNGYTF. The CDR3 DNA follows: TGTGCCAGCAGCCAATCTGACAGGGACAATGGCTACACCTTC.

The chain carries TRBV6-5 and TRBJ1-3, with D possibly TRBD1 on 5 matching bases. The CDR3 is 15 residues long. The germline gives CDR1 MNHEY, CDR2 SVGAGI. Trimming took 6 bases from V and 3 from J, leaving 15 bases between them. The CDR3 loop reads CASRTGTVLGNTIYF. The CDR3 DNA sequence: TGTGCCAGCAGGACCGGGACTGTTCTTGGAAACACCATATATTTT.

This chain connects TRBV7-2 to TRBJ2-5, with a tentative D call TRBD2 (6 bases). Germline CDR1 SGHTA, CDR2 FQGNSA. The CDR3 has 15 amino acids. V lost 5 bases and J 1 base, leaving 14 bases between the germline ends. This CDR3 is CASSLSGVLQETQYF. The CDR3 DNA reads TGTGCCAGCAGCCTCTCGGGAGTGCTCCAAGAGACCCAGTACTTC.

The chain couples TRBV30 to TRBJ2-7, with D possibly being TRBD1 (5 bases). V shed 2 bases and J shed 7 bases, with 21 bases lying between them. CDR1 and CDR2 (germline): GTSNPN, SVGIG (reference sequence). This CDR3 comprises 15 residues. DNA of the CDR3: TGTGCCTGGAGTCAACCGACAGACCTACGTTCAGAGCAGTACTTC. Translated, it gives CAWSQPTDLRSEQYF.

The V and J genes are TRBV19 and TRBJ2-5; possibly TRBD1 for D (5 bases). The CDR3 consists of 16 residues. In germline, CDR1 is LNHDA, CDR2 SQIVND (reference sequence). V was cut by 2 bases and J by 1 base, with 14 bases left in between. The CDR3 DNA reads TGTGCCAGTAGTATAAAACTCGGACACCTCCAAGAGACCCAGTACTTC. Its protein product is CASSIKLGHLQETQYF. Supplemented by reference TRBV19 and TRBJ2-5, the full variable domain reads DGGITQSPKYLFRKEGQNVTLSCEQNLNHDAMYWYRQDPGQGLRLIYYSQIVNDFQKGDIAEGYSVSREKKESFPLTVTSAQKNPTAFYLCASSIKLGHLQETQYFGPGTRLLVL.

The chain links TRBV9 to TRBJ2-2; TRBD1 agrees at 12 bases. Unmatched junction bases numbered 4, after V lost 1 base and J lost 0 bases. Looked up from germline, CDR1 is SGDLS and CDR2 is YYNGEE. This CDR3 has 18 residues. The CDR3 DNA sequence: TGTGCCAGCAGCGTATTAGGGACAGGGGGCCCGAACACCGGGGAGCTGTTTTTT. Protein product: CASSVLGTGGPNTGELFF.

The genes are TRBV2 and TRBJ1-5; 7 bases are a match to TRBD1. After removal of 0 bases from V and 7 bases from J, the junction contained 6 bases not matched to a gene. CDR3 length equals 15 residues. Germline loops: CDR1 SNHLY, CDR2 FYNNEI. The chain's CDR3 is CASSEAHRGEQPQHF. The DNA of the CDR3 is TGTGCCAGCAGTGAAGCTCACAGGGGTGAACAGCCCCAGCATTTT. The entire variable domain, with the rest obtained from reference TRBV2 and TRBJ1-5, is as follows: EPEVTQTPSHQVTQMGQEVILRCVPISNHLYFYWYRQILGQKVEFLVSFYNNEISEKSEIFDDQFSVERPDGSNFTLKIRSTKLEDSAMYFCASSEAHRGEQPQHFGDGTRLSIL.

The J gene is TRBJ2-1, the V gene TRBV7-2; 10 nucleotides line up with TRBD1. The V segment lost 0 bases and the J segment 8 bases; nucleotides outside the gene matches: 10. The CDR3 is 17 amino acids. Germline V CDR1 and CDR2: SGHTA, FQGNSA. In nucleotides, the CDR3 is TGTGCCAGCAGCTTAGCGGGGGGGACAGGGGTTAGTCATGAGCAGTTCTTC. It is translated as CASSLAGGTGVSHEQFF.

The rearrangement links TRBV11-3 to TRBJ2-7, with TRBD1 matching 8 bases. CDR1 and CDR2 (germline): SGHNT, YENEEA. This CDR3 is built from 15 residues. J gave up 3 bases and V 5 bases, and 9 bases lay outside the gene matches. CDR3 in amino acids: CASSRGGGTGYEQYF. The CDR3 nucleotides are TGTGCCAGCAGCCGAGGGGGTGGGACAGGCTACGAGCAGTACTTC.

The CDR3 loop reads CASSSGTGKQYF. The CDR3 coding sequence is TGTGCCAGCAGCTCCGGGACAGGGAAGCAGTACTTC. This rearrangement joins TRBV7-9 to TRBJ2-7; 9 bases align to TRBD1. The V and J ends lost 4 bases and 8 bases, in that order; junction bases with no gene match: 3. The CDR3 is 12 amino acids. Germline V gene data show CDR1 as SEHNR and CDR2 as FQNEAQ (reference sequence).

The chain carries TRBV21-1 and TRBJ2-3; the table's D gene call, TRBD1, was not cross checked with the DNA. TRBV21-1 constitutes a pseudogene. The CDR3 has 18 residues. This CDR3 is CANPTGQGHASHTDTQYF. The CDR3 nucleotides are TGTGCCAACCCCACGGGACAGGGGCATGCATCCCACACAGATACGCAGTATTTT.

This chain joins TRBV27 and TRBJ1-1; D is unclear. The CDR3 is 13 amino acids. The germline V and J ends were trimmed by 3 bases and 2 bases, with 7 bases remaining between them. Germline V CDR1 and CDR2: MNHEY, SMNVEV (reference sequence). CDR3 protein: CASSFGPNTEAFF. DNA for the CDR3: TGTGCCAGCAGTTTCGGTCCTAACACTGAAGCTTTCTTT.

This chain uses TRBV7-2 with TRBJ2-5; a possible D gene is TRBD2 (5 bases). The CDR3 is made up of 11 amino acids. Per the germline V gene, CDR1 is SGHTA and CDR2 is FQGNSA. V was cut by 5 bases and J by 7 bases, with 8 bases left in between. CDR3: CASSPGRTQYF. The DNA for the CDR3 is TGTGCCAGCAGCCCGGGGAGGACCCAGTACTTC.

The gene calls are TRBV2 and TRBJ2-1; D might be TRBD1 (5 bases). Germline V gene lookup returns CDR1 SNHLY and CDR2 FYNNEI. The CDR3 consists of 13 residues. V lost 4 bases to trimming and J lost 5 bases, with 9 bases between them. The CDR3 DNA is TGTGCCAGCAGTGTGGGCAGGGACAATGAGCAGTTCTTC. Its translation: CASSVGRDNEQFF.

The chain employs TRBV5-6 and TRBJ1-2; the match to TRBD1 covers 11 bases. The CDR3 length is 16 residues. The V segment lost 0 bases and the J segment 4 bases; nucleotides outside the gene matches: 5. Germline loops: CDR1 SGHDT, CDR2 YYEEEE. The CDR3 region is CASSLEGQGVLYGYTF. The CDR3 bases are TGTGCCAGCAGCTTGGAGGGACAGGGGGTTCTCTATGGCTACACCTTC.

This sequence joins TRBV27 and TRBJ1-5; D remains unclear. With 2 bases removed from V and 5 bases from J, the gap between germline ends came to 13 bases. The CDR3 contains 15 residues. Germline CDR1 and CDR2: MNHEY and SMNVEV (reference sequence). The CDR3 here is CASSLNAIGDQPQHF. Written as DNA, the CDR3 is TGTGCCAGCAGTTTAAACGCTATCGGGGATCAGCCCCAGCATTTT.

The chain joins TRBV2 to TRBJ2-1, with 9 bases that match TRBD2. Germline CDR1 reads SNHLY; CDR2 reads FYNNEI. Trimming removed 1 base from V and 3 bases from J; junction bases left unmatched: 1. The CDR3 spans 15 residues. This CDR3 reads CASSEGLAVYNEQFF. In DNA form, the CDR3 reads TGTGCCAGCAGTGAAGGACTAGCGGTCTACAATGAGCAGTTCTTC.

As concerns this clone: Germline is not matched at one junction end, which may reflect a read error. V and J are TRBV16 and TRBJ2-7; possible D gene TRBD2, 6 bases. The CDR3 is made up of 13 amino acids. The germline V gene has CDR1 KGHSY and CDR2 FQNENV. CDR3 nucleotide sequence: TGTGCCAGCAGCCAATCGGTAGCGGCAAAGCGGAACTTC. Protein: CASSQSVAAKRNF.

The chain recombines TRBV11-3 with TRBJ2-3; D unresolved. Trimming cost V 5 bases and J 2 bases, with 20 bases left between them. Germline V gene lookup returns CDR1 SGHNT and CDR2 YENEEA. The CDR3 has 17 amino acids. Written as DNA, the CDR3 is TGTGCCAGCAGCCCCCCCTGGCCGGGTTCTTCCACAGATACGCAGTATTTT. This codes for CASSPPWPGSSTDTQYF.

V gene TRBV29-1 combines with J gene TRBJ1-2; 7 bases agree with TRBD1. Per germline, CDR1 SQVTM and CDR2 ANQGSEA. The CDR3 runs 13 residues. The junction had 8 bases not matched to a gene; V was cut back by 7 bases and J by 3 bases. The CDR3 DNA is TGCAGCGCTTCGACAGGGTCGGACTATGGCTACACCTTC. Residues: CSASTGSDYGYTF.

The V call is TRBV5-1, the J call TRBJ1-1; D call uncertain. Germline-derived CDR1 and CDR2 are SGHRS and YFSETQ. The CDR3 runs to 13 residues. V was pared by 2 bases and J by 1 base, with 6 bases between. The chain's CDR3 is CASSFAENTEAFF. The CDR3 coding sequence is TGCGCCAGCAGCTTTGCGGAGAACACTGAAGCTTTCTTT.

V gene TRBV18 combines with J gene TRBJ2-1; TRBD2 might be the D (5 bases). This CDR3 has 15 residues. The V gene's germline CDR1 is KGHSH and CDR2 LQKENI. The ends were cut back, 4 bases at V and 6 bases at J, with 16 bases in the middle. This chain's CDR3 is CASSLSTKAVNEQFF. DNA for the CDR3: TGTGCCAGCTCACTATCTACGAAAGCGGTCAATGAGCAGTTCTTC.

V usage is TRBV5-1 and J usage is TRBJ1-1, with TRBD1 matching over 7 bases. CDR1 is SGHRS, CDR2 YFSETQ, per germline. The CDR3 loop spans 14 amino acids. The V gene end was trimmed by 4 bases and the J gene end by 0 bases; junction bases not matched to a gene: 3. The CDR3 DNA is TGCGCCAGCAGCCCACAGGGGTTGAACACTGAAGCTTTCTTT. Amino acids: CASSPQGLNTEAFF.